The 14 T cell receptor beta chains reported below all come from one sample, sequenced in a study of CD8+CD57+ T cells in acquired aplastic anemia. Genomic DNA served as template for TCR beta VDJ and CDR3 profiling. TCRdb used MiXCR to reprocess the reads, holding one entry per CDR3 protein. Of about 260,000 distinct CDR3 sequences detected, 70% to 85% appear once; the ten largest clones hold over 35%. By flow cytometry, patients selected for sequencing had shown an expansion of CD8+CD57+ cells. The sequenced material came from sorted CD4+, CD8+, or CD8+CD57+ T cells (not recorded which) from PBMCs. The receptors shown here come from a human donor with aplastic anemia.

With regard to this clonotype: The CDR3 ends on some other residue instead of the conserved phenylalanine or tryptophan, so this is likely a read error. No DNA is shown, since the ends of the CDR3 on it are uncertain; the CDR3 is the one TCRdb lists. V usage is TRBV2 and J usage is TRBJ2-3. The germline V gene has CDR1 SNHLY and CDR2 FYNNEI. The CDR3 is 15 amino acids long, termini counted. CDR3 in amino acids: CASRDGGTDTQYLGP.

Regarding this clonotype: Since no conserved phenylalanine or tryptophan closes the CDR3, a read error is the likely cause. The limits of the CDR3 on the DNA are not certain, so only TCRdb's listed CDR3 is given. The chain recombines TRBV2 with TRBJ2-5; the D call of TRBD2 is as the table states it, not checked on the DNA. Termini included, the CDR3 measures 15 amino acids. The V gene's germline CDR1 is SNHLY and CDR2 FYNNEI. The CDR3 is CASGPDGTVTESFYS.

This clonotype showed up just a few times. This sequence joins TRBV7-8 and TRBJ2-7, with no clear D. Germline CDR1 reads SGHVS; CDR2 reads FQNEAQ. The CDR3 length is 18 residues. V dropped 2 bases and J dropped 3 bases, with 23 bases sitting between them. The CDR3: CASSLPAGPDTHYYEQYV. CDR3 bases: TGTGCCAGCAGCTTACCGGCAGGCCCCGATACCCATTACTACGAGCAGTACGTC.

The chain is built from TRBV5-5 and TRBJ2-3; D unresolved. CDR3 size: 13 residues. The V end was cut by 7 bases, the J end by 9 bases, with 18 bases between. Germline V lookup: CDR1 SGHKS, CDR2 YYEKEE (reference sequence). The CDR3 region is CASGLRTLDTQYF. CDR3 sequence (DNA): TGTGCCAGCGGCCTAAGGACCCTAGACACGCAGTATTTT.

The chain is built from TRBV5-6 and TRBJ2-4; no firm D call. The CDR3 runs to 12 residues. Germline CDR1 is SGHDT and CDR2 is YYEEEE. Trimming removed 5 bases from V and 8 bases from J, with 11 bases in between. This CDR3 reads CASRGVWYIQYF. The CDR3 nucleotides are TGTGCCAGCAGAGGAGTTTGGTACATTCAGTACTTC.

J is TRBJ2-1 and V is TRBV7-9; no clear D. This CDR3 contains 15 residues. Germline assignment: CDR1 SEHNR and CDR2 FQNEAQ (reference sequence). V was trimmed by 2 bases and J by 9 bases, leaving 17 bases between them. For the CDR3, the DNA is TGTGCCAGCAGCTTAATGGAAGACCGCGATACTGAGCAGTTCTTC. Translating gives CASSLMEDRDTEQFF.

As concerns this clonotype: Without the conserved terminal phenylalanine or tryptophan, this CDR3 likely stems from a read error. The DNA is omitted, as the CDR3 cannot be located on it reliably, and the CDR3 follows TCRdb's listing. The chain carries TRBV29-1 and TRBJ2-7; TRBD1, the table's D call, was not compared with the DNA. The CDR3 is 12 amino acids in total, end residues counted. Germline V gene data show CDR1 as SQVTM and CDR2 as ANQGSEA. The CDR3 here is CSVQAGTGGRDL.

A word on this clonotype: A read error may account for a junction end that differs from germline. The genes are TRBV2 and TRBJ1-2; a weak D match, TRBD1 (5 bases). Germline-derived CDR1 and CDR2 are SNHLY and FYNNEI. The length of the CDR3 is 13 residues. The CDR3 DNA reads TGTGCCAGCGGCCACGGGCTTACAGGTGGGTACAATTTT. This encodes CASGHGLTGGYNF.

The rearrangement uses TRBV11-2 and TRBJ1-5; 7 bases fit TRBD1. Germline-derived CDR1 and CDR2 are SGHAT and FQNNGV. The length of the CDR3 is 17 residues. V lost 1 base, J lost 1 base, and 7 bases stayed unmatched. CDR3 bases: TGTGCCAGCAGCTTAGGGGACAGCGTAATAAGCAATCAGCCCCAGCATTTT. This gives the protein CASSLGDSVISNQPQHF.

About this clonotype: The CDR3 does not close with the conserved phenylalanine or tryptophan, likely indicating a read error. Because the CDR3's place on the DNA is in doubt, the DNA is left out and the CDR3 is given as listed by TCRdb. This chain links TRBV7-9 with TRBJ1-2; TRBD1 is taken as the D call from the table, unchecked against the DNA. CDR1 and CDR2 (germline): SEHNR, FQNEAQ (reference sequence). The CDR3 comprises 13 residues, both ends counted. The CDR3 sequence: CASRGGRMSSYEQ.

The chain uses TRBV2 and TRBJ1-6; D gene unclear. Germline V gives CDR1 SNHLY, CDR2 FYNNEI. Trimming stripped 6 bases from V and 9 bases from J, with 12 bases between. This CDR3 contains 13 residues. The CDR3 DNA follows: TGTGCCAGCAGGGAGGAGAATGGTTCACCCCTCCACTTT. Translating gives CASREENGSPLHF.

Comments on this clonotype: Sequence at one end of the junction differs from germline and may be a read error. V usage is TRBV7-9 and J usage is TRBJ2-6; D may be TRBD1 (5 bases). This CDR3 has 15 residues. Looked up from germline, CDR1 is SEHNR and CDR2 is FQNEAQ (reference sequence). The CDR3 reads CATSRDRTGANVLTF. CDR3 nucleotides: TGTGCCACCAGCAGAGATCGCACTGGGGCGAACGTCCTGACTTTC.

The V call is TRBV20-1, the J call TRBJ2-3; 12 bases fit TRBD2. The V segment lost 0 bases and the J segment 2 bases; nucleotides outside the gene matches: 15. CDR3 length: 20 amino acids. The germline V gene has CDR1 DFQATT and CDR2 SNEGSKA (reference sequence). The CDR3 DNA sequence: TGCAGTGCTAGAGATTGGCTAGCGGGGGGGGTTATTGCGGACACAGATACGCAGTATTTT. Its translation is CSARDWLAGGVIADTDTQYF.

V usage is TRBV24-1 and J usage is TRBJ2-7; 13 bases map to TRBD2. The ends lost 11 bases at V and 5 bases at J; junction bases unmatched: 17. The CDR3 extends over 17 amino acids. Germline V lookup: CDR1 KGHDR, CDR2 SFDVKD. CDR3 bases: TGTGCCAGCAGCGGGACCCCCGGACTAGCGGGAGACAACGAGCAGTACTTC. This translates into CASSGTPGLAGDNEQYF.